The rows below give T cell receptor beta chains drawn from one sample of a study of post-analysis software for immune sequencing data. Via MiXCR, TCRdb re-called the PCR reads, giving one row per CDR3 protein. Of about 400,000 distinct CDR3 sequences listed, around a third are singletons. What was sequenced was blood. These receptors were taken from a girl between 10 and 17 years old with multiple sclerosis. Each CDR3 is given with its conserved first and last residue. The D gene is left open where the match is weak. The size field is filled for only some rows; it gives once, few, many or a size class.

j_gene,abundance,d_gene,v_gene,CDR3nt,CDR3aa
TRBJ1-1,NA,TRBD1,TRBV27,TGTGCCAGCAGTTCCCGGACAGGGCGAGCTTTCTTT,CASSSRTGRAFF
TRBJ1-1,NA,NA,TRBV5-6,TGTGCCAGCAGCTATACCTGGACGGGGAACACTGAAGCTTTCTTT,CASSYTWTGNTEAFF
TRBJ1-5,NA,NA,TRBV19,TGTGCCAGTACAAAGATCACAGAGAACAATCAGCCCCAGCATTTT,CASTKITENNQPQHF
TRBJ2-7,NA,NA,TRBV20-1,TGCAGTGCTAGAGAGGAGGGAAAGTCCTACGAGCAGTACTTC,CSAREEGKSYEQYF
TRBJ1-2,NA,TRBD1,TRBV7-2,TGTGCCAGCATCGACAGGGGAAGAGGCTACACCTTC,CASIDRGRGYTF
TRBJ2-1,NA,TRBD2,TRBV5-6,TGTGCCAGCAGCTCAGTAGCGGGGGGGCCCCGATCGAATGAGCAGTTCTTC,CASSSVAGGPRSNEQFF
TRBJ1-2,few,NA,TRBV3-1,TGTGCCAGCAGCCGGAATGAGGGCGACTATGGCTACACCTTC,CASSRNEGDYGYTF
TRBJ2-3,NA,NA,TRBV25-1,TGTGCCAGCAGACAGGTCACAGGCACAGATACGCAGTATTTT,CASRQVTGTDTQYF
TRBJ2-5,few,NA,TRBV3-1,TGTGCCAGCAGCCAAGAGAGGGGACCAGAGACCCAGTACTTC,CASSQERGPETQYF
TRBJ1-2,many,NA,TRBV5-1,TGCGCCAGCAGCTCGACTGCTGGGAACTATGGCTACACCTTC,CASSSTAGNYGYTF
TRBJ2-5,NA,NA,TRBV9,TGTGCCAGCAGCGTAGCTCTCGGGCAGAACCAAGAGACCCAGTACTTC,CASSVALGQNQETQYF
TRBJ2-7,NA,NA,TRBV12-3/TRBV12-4,TGTGCCAGCAGTGCCAGGCTCTCCTACGAGCAGTACTTC,CASSARLSYEQYF
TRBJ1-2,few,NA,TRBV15,TGTGCCACCAGCGATCCCTCCGTGGGAGACTATGGCTACACCTTC,CATSDPSVGDYGYTF
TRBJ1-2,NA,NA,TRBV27,TGTGCCAGCAGTTCGCAACCCGGTGGGAGAGGTGGCTACACCTTC,CASSSQPGGRGGYTF
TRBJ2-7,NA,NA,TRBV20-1,TGCAGTGCCTCGAACTCCTACGAGCAGTACTTC,CSASNSYEQYF
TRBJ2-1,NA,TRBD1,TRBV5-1,TGCGCCAGCAGGCCCGGGACAGGTTCCGGGAATGAGCAGTTCTTC,CASRPGTGSGNEQFF
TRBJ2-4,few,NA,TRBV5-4,TGTGCCAGCAGCCCTGGGGGGATTAGAGCCAAAAACATTCAGTACTTC,CASSPGGIRAKNIQYF
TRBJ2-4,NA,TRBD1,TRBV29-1,TGCAGCGTTGTGGACAGGGCAGGCAAAAACATTCAGTACTTC,CSVVDRAGKNIQYF
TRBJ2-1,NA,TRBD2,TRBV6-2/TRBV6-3,TGTGCCGGCAGCCCATCTAGCGGGGGGGCATATGAGCAGTTCTTC,CAGSPSSGGAYEQFF
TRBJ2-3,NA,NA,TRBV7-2,TGTGCCAGCAGCTTAGAGGACTCCCGTGGGTATTTT,CASSLEDSRGYF
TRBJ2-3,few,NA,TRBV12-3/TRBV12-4,TGTGCCAGCAGTCCAAACCCGACGGGCAGCACAGATACGCAGTATTTT,CASSPNPTGSTDTQYF
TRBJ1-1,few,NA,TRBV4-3,TGCGCCAGCAGCCAAGAGAAGGCGCCGAACACTGAAGCTTTCTTT,CASSQEKAPNTEAFF
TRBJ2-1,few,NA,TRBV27,TGTGCCAGCAGTTTCTTTGGAGGCAGGGTCAATGAGCAGTTCTTC,CASSFFGGRVNEQFF
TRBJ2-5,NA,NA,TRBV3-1,TGTGCCAGCAGCCAGTGGACGGACCAAGAGACCCAGTACTTC,CASSQWTDQETQYF
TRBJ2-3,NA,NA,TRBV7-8,TGTGCCAGCAGCTTAGCGACGAGGGGGACAGATACGCAGTATTTT,CASSLATRGTDTQYF
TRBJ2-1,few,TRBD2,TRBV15,TGTGCCACCAGCAGAGGAGCTAGCGGACCTTCCTACAATGAGCAGTTCTTC,CATSRGASGPSYNEQFF
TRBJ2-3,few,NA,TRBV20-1,TGCAGTGCTAGAGATCAACCTTTAGGACCACGGTATTTT,CSARDQPLGPRYF
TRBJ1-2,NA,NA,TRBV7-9,TGTGCCAGCAGCGGGCAGGTTCATGGCTACACCTTT,CASSGQVHGYTF
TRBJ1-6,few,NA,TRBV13,TGTGCCAGCAGTTCGGGACAAAGCTATTCACCCCTCCACTTT,CASSSGQSYSPLHF
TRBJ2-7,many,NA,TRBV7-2,TGTGCCAGCAGCTTAGTTTTCGTCGACGAGCAGTACTTC,CASSLVFVDEQYF
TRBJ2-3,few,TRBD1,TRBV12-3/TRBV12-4,TGTGCCAGCAGTTTCCAGCGAGGTGGGACAGATGCGCAGTATTTT,CASSFQRGGTDAQYF
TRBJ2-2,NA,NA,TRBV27,TGTGCCAGCAGTTTATGGTCCACCGGGGAGCTGTTTTTT,CASSLWSTGELFF
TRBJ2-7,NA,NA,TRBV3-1,TGTGCCAGCAGCCAAGGGACAGCGTCCTACGAGCAGTACTTC,CASSQGTASYEQYF
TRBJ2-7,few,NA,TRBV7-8,TGTGCCAGCAGCTTAAGGGGGTTCGGGGAGCAGTACTTC,CASSLRGFGEQYF
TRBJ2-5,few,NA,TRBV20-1,TGCAGTGCTTTAAGGGGGGGCGGGCAAGAGACCCAGTACTTC,CSALRGGGQETQYF
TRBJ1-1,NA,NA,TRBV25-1,TGTGCCAGCAGAGGACAGCCGAACACTGAAGCTTTCTTT,CASRGQPNTEAFF
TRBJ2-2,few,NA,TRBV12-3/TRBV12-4,TGTGCCAGCAGTTTTGCGGGGGCAAACACCGGGGAGCTGTTTTTT,CASSFAGANTGELFF
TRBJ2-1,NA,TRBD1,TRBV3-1,TGTGCCAGCAGTCCAGGGGGAACAGGGGGGAATGAGCAGTTCTTC,CASSPGGTGGNEQFF
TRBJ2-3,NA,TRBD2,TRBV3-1,TGTGCCAGCAGCCAACTAGCGGGGGTCAGGACAGATACGCAGTATTTT,CASSQLAGVRTDTQYF
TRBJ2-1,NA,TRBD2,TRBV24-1,TGTGCCACCAGTGATTGGTCGCGGGGGGAGAACAATGAGCAGTTCTTC,CATSDWSRGENNEQFF
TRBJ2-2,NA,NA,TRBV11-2,TGTGCCAGCAGCCCCGGTACTGTGGGCAGGGTAGACACCGGGGAGCTGTTTTTT,CASSPGTVGRVDTGELFF
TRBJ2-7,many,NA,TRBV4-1,TGCGCCAGCAGCCCCACCTTTGGCGAGCAGTACTTC,CASSPTFGEQYF
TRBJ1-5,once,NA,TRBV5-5,TGTGCCAGCAGCCTTACAGGTTGCCAGCCCCAGCATTTT,CASSLTGCQPQHF
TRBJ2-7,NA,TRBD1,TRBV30,TGTGCCTGGAGGCTGACAGACAGGGACTACGAGCAGTACTTC,CAWRLTDRDYEQYF
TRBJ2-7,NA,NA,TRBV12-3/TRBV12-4,TGTGCCAGCAGTTTATATGCAGTTTACTCTGGCGAGCAGTACTTC,CASSLYAVYSGEQYF
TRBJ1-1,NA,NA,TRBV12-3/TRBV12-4,TGTGCCAGCAGTCCGTGGAACACTGAAGCTTTCTTT,CASSPWNTEAFF